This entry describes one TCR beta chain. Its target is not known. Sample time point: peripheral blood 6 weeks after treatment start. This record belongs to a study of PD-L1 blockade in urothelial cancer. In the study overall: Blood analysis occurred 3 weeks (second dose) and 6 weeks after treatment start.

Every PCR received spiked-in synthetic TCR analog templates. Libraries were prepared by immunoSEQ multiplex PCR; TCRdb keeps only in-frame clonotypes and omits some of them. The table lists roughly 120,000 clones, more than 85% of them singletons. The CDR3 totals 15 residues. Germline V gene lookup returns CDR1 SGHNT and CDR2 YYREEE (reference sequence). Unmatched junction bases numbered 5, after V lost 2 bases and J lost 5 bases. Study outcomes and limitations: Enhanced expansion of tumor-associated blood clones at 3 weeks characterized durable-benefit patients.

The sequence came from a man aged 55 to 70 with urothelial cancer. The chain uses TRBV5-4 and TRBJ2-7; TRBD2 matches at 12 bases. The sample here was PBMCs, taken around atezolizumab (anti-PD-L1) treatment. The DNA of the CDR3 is TGTGCCAGCAGCTTAGCGAGACTAGCGGGAGACGAGCAGTACTTC. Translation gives CASSLARLAGDEQYF.